This T cell receptor beta chain was sequenced for a study of blood T cell repertoires in COVID-19. This clone appeared a few times. Assay used: immunoSEQ multiplex PCR; TCRdb lists only in-frame clones, some missing. Of some 100,000 clones in the sample, 85% to 90% are singletons; the top ten hold 4.8%. The V end lost 4 bases, the J end lost 1 base, and 12 bases lay between the germline ends. This CDR3 has 15 amino acids. CDR1 is SGHRS and CDR2 is YFSETQ in the germline V gene. The sequenced sample was peripheral blood. The clonotype was recovered from a woman older than 75 with active COVID-19. This chain connects TRBV5-1 to TRBJ1-3; no firm D call. CDR3 region: CASSVTPASGNTIYF. Written as DNA, the CDR3 is TGCGCCAGCAGCGTAACCCCAGCGTCTGGAAACACCATATATTTT.